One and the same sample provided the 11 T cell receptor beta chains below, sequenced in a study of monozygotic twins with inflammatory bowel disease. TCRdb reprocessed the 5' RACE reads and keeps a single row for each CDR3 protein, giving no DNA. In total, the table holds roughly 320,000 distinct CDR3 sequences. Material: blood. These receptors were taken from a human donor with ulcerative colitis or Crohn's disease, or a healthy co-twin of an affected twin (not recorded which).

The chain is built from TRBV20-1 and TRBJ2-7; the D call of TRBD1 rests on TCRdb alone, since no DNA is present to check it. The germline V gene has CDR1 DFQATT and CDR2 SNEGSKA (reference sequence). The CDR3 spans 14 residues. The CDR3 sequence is CSARGGAGSYEQYF.

The CDR3 region is CASSLSSGIADTQYF. This chain uses TRBV28 with TRBJ2-3; as DNA is missing, the TRBD2 call by TCRdb cannot be tested. CDR1 is MDHEN and CDR2 is SYDVKM in the germline V gene. The CDR3 extends over 15 amino acids.

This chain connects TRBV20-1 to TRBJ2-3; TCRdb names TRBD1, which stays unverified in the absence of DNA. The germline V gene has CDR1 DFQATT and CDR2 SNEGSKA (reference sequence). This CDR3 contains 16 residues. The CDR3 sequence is CSARDRPLGGPDTQYF.

This chain's CDR3 is CASLKGIADLKQFF. This chain connects TRBV6-2 or TRBV6-3 to TRBJ2-1; the TCRdb D gene call, TRBD2, has no DNA to confirm it. The CDR3 is 14 amino acids. Per germline, CDR1 MNHEY and CDR2 SVGEGT.

The CDR3 loop is CASRRTGGPTYGYTF. The chain links TRBV12-3 or TRBV12-4 to TRBJ1-2; TCRdb's D call of TRBD1 is untestable without DNA. This CDR3 region has 15 residues.

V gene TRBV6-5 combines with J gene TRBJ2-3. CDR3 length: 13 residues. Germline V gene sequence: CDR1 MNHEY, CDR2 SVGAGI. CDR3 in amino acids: CASSRPSTDTQYF.

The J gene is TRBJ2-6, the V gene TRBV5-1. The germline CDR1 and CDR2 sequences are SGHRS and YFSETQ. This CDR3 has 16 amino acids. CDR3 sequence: CASSLEQNSGANVLTF.

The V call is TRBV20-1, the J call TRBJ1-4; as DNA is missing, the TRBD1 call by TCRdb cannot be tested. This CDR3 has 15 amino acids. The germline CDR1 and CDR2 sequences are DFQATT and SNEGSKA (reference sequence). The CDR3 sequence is CSAHIGGRVNEKLFF.

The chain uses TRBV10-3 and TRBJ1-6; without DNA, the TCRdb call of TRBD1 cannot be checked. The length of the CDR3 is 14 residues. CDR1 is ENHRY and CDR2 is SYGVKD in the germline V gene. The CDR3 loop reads CAISERGSNSPLHF.

CDR3 sequence: CASSARTSGPGAKNIQYF. This chain joins TRBV9 and TRBJ2-4; TCRdb's D call of TRBD2 is untestable without DNA. This CDR3 is built from 18 residues. Germline CDR1 is SGDLS and CDR2 is YYNGEE.

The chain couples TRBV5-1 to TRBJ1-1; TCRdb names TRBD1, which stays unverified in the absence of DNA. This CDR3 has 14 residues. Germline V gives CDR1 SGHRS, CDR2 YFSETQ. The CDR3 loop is CASSLAAGAIEAFF.